Described below is a single TCR beta chain sequence and its context. Its antigen remains unidentified. PCR used 60 Vbeta primers and 13 Jbeta primers. Using immunoSEQ multiplex PCR, the repertoire was profiled, and TCRdb retains in-frame clones only, with some absent. This sample contains roughly 200,000 clones. This sample stems from a study of cytomegalovirus exposure and HLA in healthy donors. Points from the study as a whole: For TCR beta chains, V- and J-gene trimming was later linked to a missense DCLRE1C variant. By a later analysis, the bulk of CMV-associated TCR beta chains appeared HLA-restricted. Common viral pathogens (according to a later analysis) appeared linked to several of the most significant clusters.

J gave up 8 bases and V 6 bases, and 9 bases lay outside the gene matches. The V gene's germline CDR1 is MNHEY and CDR2 SMNVEV (reference sequence). This CDR3 is 15 amino acids long. Material for sequencing was PBMCs. The chain carries TRBV27 and TRBJ2-1; TRBD2 agrees at 11 bases. The TCR sequence derives from a girl aged 2-10 years in good health and CMV-seropositive. CDR3 DNA: TGTGCCAGCAGGGTAGCGGGAGGGTTGAGCCATGAGCAGTTCTTC. It yields the protein CASRVAGGLSHEQFF.